This TCR beta chain was sequenced during a study of blood T cell repertoires in COVID-19. Across the whole study: Acute and convalescent COVID-19 specimens originated in the United States, Italy and Spain. The cDNA or gDNA used as material had been derived from T cells, B-cell-depleted T cells, or PBMCs.

Per the authors' pipeline: How many nucleated cells were present was estimated from reference gene primer amplification. The data were produced by immunoSEQ multiplex PCR, yet TCRdb's version contains in-frame clones alone and is incomplete. V and J calls plus clone size are reproduced from that table; the DNA served to infer D and trimming. The sample yields approximately 230,000 clones, around four fifths seen once. This clone was picked up one time. The receptor's source is a man aged 25-40 years with active or convalescent COVID-19. The material sequenced was peripheral blood.

The CDR3 DNA follows: TGCGCCAGCAGCGGGGGACAGGGGGCGAGCCGGAGGGAAAAACTGTTTTTT. Its protein is CASSGGQGASRREKLFF. V gene TRBV5-1 combines with J gene TRBJ1-4; 12 bases fit TRBD1. J gave up 8 bases and V 4 bases, and 12 bases lay outside the gene matches. The CDR3 totals 17 residues. Germline CDR1 and CDR2: SGHRS and YFSETQ. The variable domain in full, with the rest retrieved from reference TRBV5-1 and TRBJ1-4, is KAGVTQTPRYLIKTRGQQVTLSCSPISGHRSVSWYQQTPGQGLQFLFEYFSETQRNKGNFPGRFSGRQFSNSRSEMNVSTLELGDSALYLCASSGGQGASRREKLFFGSGTQLSVL.